The present T cell receptor beta chain was sequenced within a study of cytomegalovirus exposure and HLA in healthy donors. A note on this clone: What it recognizes is unknown.

PCR involved 60 Vbeta and 13 Jbeta primers. Method: immunoSEQ multiplex PCR; TCRdb's copy keeps in-frame clones and lacks some. The sample lists more than 90,000 clones, 55% to 65% occurring once. General observations from the study: By HLA locus, TCR association rates varied in a later analysis, with DRB1 showing the most and HLA-C the fewest.

The CDR3 length is 13 residues. The V and J ends lost 6 bases and 2 bases respectively, with 7 bases between them. The germline CDR1 and CDR2 sequences are ENHRY and SYGVKD. The chain links TRBV10-3 to TRBJ2-2; D is uncertain. Sequencing input: PBMCs. The sequence derives from a young woman in good health and CMV-seronegative. CDR3 in amino acids: CAISPLNTGELFF. Here the CDR3 DNA reads TGTGCCATCAGCCCTCTAAACACCGGGGAGCTGTTTTTT.